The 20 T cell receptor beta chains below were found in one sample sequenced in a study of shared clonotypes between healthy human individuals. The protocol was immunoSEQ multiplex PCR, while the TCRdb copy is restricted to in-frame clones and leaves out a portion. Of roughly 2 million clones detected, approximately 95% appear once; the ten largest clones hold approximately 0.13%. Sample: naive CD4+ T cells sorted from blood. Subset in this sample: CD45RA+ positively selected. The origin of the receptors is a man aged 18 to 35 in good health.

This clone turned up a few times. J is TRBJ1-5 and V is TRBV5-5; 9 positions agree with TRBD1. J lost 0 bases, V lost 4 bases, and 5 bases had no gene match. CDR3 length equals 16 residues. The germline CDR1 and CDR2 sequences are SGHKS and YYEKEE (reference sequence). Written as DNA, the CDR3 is TGTGCCAGCAGCGGAGGGACAGGGAGTAGCAATCAGCCCCAGCATTTT. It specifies CASSGGTGSSNQPQHF.

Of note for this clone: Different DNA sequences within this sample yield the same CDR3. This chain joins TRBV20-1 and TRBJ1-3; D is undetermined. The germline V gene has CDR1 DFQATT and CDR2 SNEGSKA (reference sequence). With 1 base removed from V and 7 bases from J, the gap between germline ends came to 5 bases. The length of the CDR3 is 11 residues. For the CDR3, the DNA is TGCAGTGCTAGAGCGGGGAACACCATATATTTT. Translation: CSARAGNTIYF.

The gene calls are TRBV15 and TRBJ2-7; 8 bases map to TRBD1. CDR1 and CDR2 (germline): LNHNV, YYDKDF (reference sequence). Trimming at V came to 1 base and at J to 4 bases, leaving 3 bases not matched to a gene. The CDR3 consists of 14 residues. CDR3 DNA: TGTGCCACCAGCAGAGGGACAGGGAATTACGAGCAGTACTTC. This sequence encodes CATSRGTGNYEQYF.

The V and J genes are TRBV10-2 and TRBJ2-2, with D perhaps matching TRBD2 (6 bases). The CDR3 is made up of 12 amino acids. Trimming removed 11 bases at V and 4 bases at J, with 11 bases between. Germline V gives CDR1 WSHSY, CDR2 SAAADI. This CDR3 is CAGGTVTGELFF. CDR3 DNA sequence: TGCGCCGGCGGGACGGTCACCGGGGAGCTGTTTTTT.

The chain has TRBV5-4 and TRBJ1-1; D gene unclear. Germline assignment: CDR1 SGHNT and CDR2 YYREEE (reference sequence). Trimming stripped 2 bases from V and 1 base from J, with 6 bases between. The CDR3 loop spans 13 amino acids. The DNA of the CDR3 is TGTGCCAGCAGCTTTGCCCCGAACACTGAAGCTTTCTTT. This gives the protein CASSFAPNTEAFF.

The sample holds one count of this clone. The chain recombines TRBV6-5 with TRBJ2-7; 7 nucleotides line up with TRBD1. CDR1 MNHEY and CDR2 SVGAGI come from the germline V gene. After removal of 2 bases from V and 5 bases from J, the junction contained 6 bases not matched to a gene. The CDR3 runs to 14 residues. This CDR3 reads CASSYGQGVNEQYF. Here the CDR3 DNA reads TGTGCCAGCAGTTACGGTCAGGGGGTCAACGAGCAGTACTTC.

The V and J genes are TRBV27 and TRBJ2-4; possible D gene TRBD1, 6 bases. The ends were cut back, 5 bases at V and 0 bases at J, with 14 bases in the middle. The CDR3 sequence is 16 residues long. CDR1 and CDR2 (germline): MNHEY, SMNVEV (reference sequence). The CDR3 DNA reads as TGTGCCAGCAGTACCGGACAGACTTTAGCCAAAAACATTCAGTACTTC. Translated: CASSTGQTLAKNIQYF.

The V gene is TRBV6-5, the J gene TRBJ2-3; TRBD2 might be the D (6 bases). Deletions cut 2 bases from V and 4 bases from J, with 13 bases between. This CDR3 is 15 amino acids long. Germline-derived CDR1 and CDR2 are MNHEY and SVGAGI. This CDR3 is CASSYGRTNADTQYF. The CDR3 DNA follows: TGTGCCAGCAGTTACGGGAGGACCAATGCAGATACGCAGTATTTT.

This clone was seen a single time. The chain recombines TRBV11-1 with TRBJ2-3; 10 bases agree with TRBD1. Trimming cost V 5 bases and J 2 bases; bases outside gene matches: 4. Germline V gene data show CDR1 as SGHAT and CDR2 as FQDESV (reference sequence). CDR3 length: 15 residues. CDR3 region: CASSRGTGDTDTQYF. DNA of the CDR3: TGTGCCAGCAGCCGAGGGACAGGGGACACAGATACGCAGTATTTT.

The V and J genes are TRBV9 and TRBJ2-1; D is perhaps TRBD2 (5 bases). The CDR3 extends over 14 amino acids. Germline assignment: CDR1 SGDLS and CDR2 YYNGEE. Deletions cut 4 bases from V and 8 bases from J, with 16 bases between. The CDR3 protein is CASSRTDSGDEQFF. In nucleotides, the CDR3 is TGTGCCAGCAGCCGGACTGACTCGGGCGATGAGCAGTTCTTC.

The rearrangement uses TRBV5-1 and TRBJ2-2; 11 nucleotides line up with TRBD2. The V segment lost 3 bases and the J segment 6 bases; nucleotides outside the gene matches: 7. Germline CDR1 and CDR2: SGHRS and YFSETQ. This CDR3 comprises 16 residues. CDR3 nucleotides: TGCGCCAGCAGCTGGCTTAGACTAGCGGGGCCCGGGGAGCTGTTTTTT. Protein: CASSWLRLAGPGELFF.

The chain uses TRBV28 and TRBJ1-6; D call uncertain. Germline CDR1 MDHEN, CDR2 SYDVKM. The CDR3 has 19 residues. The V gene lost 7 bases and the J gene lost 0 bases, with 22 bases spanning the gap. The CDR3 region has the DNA TGTGCCAGCACCCACTGGGGAGCCAGAAAGAGCTCCTATAATTCACCCCTCCACTTT. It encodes CASTHWGARKSSYNSPLHF.

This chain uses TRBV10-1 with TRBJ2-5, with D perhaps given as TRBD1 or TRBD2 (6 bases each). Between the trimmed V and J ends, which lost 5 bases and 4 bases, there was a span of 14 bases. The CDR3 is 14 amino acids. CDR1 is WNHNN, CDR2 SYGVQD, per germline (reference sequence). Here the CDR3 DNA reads TGCGCCAGCAGTCTCGACAGGCGGGGAGAGACCCAGTACTTC. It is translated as CASSLDRRGETQYF.

CDR3 sequence: CASSQTQGANSPLHF. As DNA, the CDR3 is TGCGCCAGCAGCCAAACTCAGGGGGCAAATTCACCCCTCCACTTT. The chain links TRBV4-1 to TRBJ1-6, with 8 bases aligning to TRBD1. The CDR3 runs 15 residues. Germline V gene data show CDR1 as MGHRA and CDR2 as YSYEKL. The V and J ends lost 2 bases and 7 bases, in that order; junction bases with no gene match: 4.

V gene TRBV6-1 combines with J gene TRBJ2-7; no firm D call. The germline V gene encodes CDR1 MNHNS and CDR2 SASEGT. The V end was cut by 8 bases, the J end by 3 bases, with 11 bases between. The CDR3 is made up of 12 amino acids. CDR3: CASSASGYEQYF. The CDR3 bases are TGTGCCAGCTCTGCGAGTGGCTACGAGCAGTACTTC.

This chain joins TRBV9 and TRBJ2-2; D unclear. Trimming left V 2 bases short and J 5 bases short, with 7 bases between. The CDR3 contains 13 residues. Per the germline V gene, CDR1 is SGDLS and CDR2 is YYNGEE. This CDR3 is CASSVRPTGELFF. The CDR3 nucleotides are TGTGCCAGCAGCGTCCGACCGACCGGGGAGCTGTTTTTT.

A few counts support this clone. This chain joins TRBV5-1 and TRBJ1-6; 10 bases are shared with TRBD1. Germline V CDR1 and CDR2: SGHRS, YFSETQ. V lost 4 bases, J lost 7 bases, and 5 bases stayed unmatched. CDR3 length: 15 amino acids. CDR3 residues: CASSPGTGDNSPLHF. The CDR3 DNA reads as TGCGCCAGCAGCCCCGGGACAGGGGACAATTCACCCCTCCACTTT.

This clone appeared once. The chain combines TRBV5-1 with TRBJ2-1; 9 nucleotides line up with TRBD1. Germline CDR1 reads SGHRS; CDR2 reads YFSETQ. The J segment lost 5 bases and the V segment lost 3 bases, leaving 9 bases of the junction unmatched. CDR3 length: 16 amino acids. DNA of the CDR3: TGCGCCAGCAGCTCTGAAACAGGGGGCGGAAACAATGAGCAGTTCTTC. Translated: CASSSETGGGNNEQFF.

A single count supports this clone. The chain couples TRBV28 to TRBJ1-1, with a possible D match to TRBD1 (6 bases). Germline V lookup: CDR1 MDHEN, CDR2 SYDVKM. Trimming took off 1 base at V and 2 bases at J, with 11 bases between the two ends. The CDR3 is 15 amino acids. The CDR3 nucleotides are TGTGCCAGCAGTTTATCTGGACAGACAAACACTGAAGCTTTCTTT. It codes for CASSLSGQTNTEAFF.

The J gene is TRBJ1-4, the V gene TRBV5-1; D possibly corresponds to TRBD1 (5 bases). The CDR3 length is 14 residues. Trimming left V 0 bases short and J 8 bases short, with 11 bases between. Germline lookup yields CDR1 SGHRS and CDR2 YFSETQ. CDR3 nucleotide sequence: TGCGCCAGCAGCTTGGCGCAGGGAGGCGAAAAACTGTTTTTT. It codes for CASSLAQGGEKLFF.